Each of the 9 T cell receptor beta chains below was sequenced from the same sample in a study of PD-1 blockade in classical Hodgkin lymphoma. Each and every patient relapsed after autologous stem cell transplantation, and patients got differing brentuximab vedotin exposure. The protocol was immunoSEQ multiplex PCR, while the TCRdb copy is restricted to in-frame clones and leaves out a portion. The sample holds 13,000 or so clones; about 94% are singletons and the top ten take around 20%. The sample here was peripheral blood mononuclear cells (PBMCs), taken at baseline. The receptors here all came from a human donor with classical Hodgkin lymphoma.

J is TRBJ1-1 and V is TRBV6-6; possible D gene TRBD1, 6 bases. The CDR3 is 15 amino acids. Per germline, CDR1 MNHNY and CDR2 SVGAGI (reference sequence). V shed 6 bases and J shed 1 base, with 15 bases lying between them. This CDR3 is CASSAPDRGNTEAFF. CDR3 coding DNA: TGTGCCAGCAGCGCCCCGGACAGAGGGAACACTGAAGCTTTCTTT.

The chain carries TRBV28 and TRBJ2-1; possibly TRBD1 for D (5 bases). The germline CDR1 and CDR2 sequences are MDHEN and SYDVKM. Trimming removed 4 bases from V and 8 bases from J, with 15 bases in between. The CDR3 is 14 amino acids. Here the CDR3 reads CASSSPWQGYEQFF. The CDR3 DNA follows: TGTGCCAGCAGTTCCCCTTGGCAGGGCTATGAGCAGTTCTTC.

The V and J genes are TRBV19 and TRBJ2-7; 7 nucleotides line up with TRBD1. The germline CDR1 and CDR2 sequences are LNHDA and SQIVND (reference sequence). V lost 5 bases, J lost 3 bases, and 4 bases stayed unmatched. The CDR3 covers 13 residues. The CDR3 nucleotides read TGTGCCAGTAGTGCATCAGGGGGCTACGAGCAGTACTTC. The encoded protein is CASSASGGYEQYF.

In DNA, the CDR3 is TGTGCCAGCAGCTTAGTGGGACAGGGGGCGGGAGAGACCCAGTACTTC. It is translated as CASSLVGQGAGETQYF. This chain connects TRBV7-9 to TRBJ2-5, with TRBD1 identical over 12 bases. Trimming took 1 base from V and 4 from J; bases not matched to a gene: 4. The V gene's germline CDR1 is SEHNR and CDR2 FQNEAQ (reference sequence). CDR3 length equals 16 residues.

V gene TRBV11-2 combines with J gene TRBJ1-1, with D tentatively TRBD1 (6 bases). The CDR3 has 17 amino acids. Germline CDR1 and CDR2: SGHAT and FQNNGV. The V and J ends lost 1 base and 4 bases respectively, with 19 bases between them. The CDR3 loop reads CASSLGQSRGRFTEAFF. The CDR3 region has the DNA TGTGCCAGCAGCTTAGGCCAAAGCAGGGGACGTTTCACTGAAGCTTTCTTT.

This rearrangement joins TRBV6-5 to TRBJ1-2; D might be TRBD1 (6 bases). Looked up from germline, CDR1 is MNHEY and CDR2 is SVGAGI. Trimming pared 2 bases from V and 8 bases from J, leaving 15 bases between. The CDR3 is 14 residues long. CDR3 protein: CASSYGTSTGGYTF. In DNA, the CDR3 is TGTGCCAGCAGTTACGGGACAAGTACGGGGGGCTACACCTTC.

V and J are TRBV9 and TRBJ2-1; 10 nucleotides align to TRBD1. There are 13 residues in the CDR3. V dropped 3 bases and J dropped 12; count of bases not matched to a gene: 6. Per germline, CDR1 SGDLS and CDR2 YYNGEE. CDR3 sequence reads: CASSARGDRGQFF. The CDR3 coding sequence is TGTGCCAGCAGCGCCCGTGGGGACAGGGGGCAGTTCTTC.

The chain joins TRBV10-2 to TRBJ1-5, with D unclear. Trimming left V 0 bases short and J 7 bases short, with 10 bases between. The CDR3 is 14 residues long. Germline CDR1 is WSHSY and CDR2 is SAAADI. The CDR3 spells CASSESREFQPQHF. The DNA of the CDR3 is TGCGCCAGCAGTGAGTCTAGGGAGTTCCAGCCCCAGCATTTT.

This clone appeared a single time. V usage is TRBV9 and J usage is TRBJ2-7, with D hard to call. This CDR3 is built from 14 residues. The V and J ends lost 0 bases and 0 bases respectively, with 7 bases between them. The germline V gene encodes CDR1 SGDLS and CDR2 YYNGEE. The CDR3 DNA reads TGTGCCAGCAGCGTAGCCCCAACCTCCTACGAGCAGTACTTC. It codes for CASSVAPTSYEQYF.